The rows below give T cell receptor beta chains drawn from one sample of a study of long-term antiretroviral therapy in people with HIV. Sequencing used immunoSEQ multiplex PCR; TCRdb keeps in-frame clones, though not all of them. The sample consists of tens of thousands of clones, under 90% of them appearing once. This specimen consisted of unsorted PBMCs, obtained 1.8 years before starting antiretroviral therapy. The receptors were sampled from a woman aged 25 to 39 with HIV. Both conserved end residues are part of each CDR3. The D gene is left open where the match is weak. The listing skips clone size in some rows; elsewhere it reads once, few, many or a size class.

d_call j_call clone_size v_call cdr3_aa cdr3_nt
- TRBJ2-1 - TRBV7-9 CASSSREQGTNEQFF TGTGCCAGCAGCTCTAGGGAACAGGGTACCAATGAGCAGTTCTTC
- TRBJ2-1 - TRBV5-8 CASSSQPSSYNEQFF TGTGCCAGCAGCTCACAACCTAGCTCCTACAATGAGCAGTTCTTC
- TRBJ2-3 - TRBV2 CASAIEGPDTQYF TGTGCCAGCGCGATCGAAGGGCCAGATACGCAGTATTTT
- TRBJ1-1 - TRBV9 CASSGGTNTEAFF TGTGCCAGCAGCGGGGGTACGAACACTGAAGCTTTCTTT
- TRBJ1-6 - TRBV7-2 CASSPGANSPLHF TGTGCCAGCAGCCCGGGCGCCAATTCACCCCTCCACTTT
- TRBJ1-1 - TRBV2 CASQFGGEGRGTEAFF TGTGCCAGCCAGTTCGGTGGGGAGGGGAGAGGGACTGAAGCTTTCTTT
- TRBJ2-2 - TRBV10-1 CASPITTGRLELFF TGCGCCAGCCCGATAACTACAGGGAGATTGGAGCTGTTTTTT
- TRBJ1-3 - TRBV6-1 CASSAGLISGNTIYF TGTGCCAGCAGTGCGGGACTGATAAGTGGAAACACCATATATTTT
TRBD1 TRBJ1-1 - TRBV4-2 CASSHTGVGTEAFF TGTGCCAGCAGCCACACAGGGGTGGGCACTGAAGCTTTCTTT
TRBD2 TRBJ2-3 - TRBV4-1 CASSPRVAGDTDTQYF TGCGCCAGCAGCCCCAGGGTAGCGGGAGACACAGATACGCAGTATTTT
- TRBJ1-6 - TRBV7-3 CASSLPPREIHF TGTGCCAGCAGCTTACCTCCCAGGGAAATCCACTTT
TRBD1 TRBJ2-3 - TRBV5-1 CASSNLGGKKDTQYF TGCGCCAGCAGCAACCTAGGGGGCAAGAAAGATACGCAGTATTTT
- TRBJ2-2 - TRBV27 CASSLSPPSGELFF TGTGCCAGCAGTTTATCGCCACCTTCCGGGGAGCTGTTTTTT
- TRBJ2-7 - TRBV5-1 CASSLGQGIFEQYF TGCGCCAGCAGCTTAGGCCAGGGGATTTTCGAGCAGTACTTC
- TRBJ2-4 - TRBV7-9 CASSPNEVAKNIQYF TGTGCCAGCAGCCCTAATGAGGTAGCCAAAAACATTCAGTACTTC
- TRBJ1-1 - TRBV5-6 CASSSPPAMNTEAFF TGTGCCAGCAGCTCCCCTCCCGCGATGAACACTGAAGCTTTCTTT
- TRBJ1-4 few TRBV11-2 CASSPLSTILNEKLFF TGTGCCAGCAGCCCCCTCTCGACAATCCTTAATGAAAAACTGTTTTTT
- TRBJ2-3 - TRBV9 CASSLDTDTQYF TGTGCCAGCAGCCTCGACACAGATACGCAGTATTTT
- TRBJ1-2 once TRBV6-1 CASSSGGTGHGYTF TGTGCCAGCAGTTCCGGGGGCACAGGGCATGGCTACACCTTC
- TRBJ2-7 - TRBV30 CAWTATGYEQYF TGTGCCTGGACCGCGACAGGCTACGAGCAGTACTTC
- TRBJ2-5 few TRBV7-2 CASSASRETQYF TGTGCCAGCAGCGCCTCCCGGGAGACCCAGTACTTC
TRBD1 TRBJ1-2 - TRBV27 CASSLTGDGYTF TGTGCCAGCAGTTTAACAGGGGATGGCTACACCTTC
- TRBJ2-3 - TRBV7-2 CASSSTYDPAPWMQYF TGTGCCAGCAGCTCCACCTACGACCCTGCCCCCTGGATGCAGTATTTT
TRBD2 TRBJ2-2 - TRBV4-2 CASSQAGLAGNTGELFF TGTGCCAGCAGCCAAGCCGGACTAGCGGGTAACACCGGGGAGCTGTTTTTT
TRBD1 TRBJ1-2 - TRBV27 CASFPRVMDRGLVQYGYTF TGTGCCAGCTTCCCTAGGGTGATGGACAGGGGCCTCGTACAGTATGGCTACACCTTC
- TRBJ2-3 - TRBV6-5 CASSLFSATRTDTQYF TGTGCCAGCAGTTTATTTTCGGCTACCCGCACAGATACGCAGTATTTT
- TRBJ2-1 - TRBV27 CASSLSGSSYNEQFF TGTGCCAGCAGTTTATCGGGGAGCTCCTACAATGAGCAGTTCTTC
- TRBJ1-4 - TRBV4-1 CASSPKGGKLFF TGCGCCAGCAGCCCGAAGGGGGGAAAACTGTTTTTT
- TRBJ1-1 - TRBV18 CASSPLGTTEAFF TGTGCCAGCTCACCATTAGGGACCACTGAAGCTTTCTTT
TRBD1 TRBJ1-1 - TRBV6-1 CASSLDRDRTEAFF TGTGCCAGCAGTCTTGACCGGGACAGAACTGAAGCTTTCTTT
TRBD1 TRBJ2-4 once TRBV19 CASRDRTGSKAKNIQYF TGTGCCAGTAGGGACAGGACAGGGTCGAAGGCCAAAAACATTCAGTACTTC
TRBD2 TRBJ2-1 few TRBV7-9 CASSLAGLAGAMFF TGTGCCAGCAGCTTAGCGGGACTAGCCGGGGCGATGTTCTTC
- TRBJ2-3 - TRBV30 CAWSVQISSTDTQYF TGTGCCTGGAGTGTACAGATCTCGAGCACAGATACGCAGTATTTT
TRBD1 TRBJ1-5 - TRBV2 CASSGLGTGKNQPQHF TGTGCCAGCAGCGGTTTAGGGACAGGAAAAAATCAGCCCCAGCATTTT
TRBD1 TRBJ2-6 - TRBV11-2 CASSLHRGTLSGANVLTF TGTGCCAGCAGCCTACACAGGGGAACCCTCTCTGGGGCCAACGTCCTGACTTTC
TRBD1 TRBJ1-1 - TRBV5-1 CASSLTVDRGEAFF TGCGCCAGCAGCTTGACTGTCGACAGGGGAGAAGCTTTCTTT
- TRBJ2-3 - TRBV11-2 CASTLRGPADTQYF TGTGCCAGCACCCTTAGAGGGCCGGCAGATACGCAGTATTTT
- TRBJ2-2 - TRBV6-1 CASSDSGITGELFF TGTGCCAGCAGTGACTCGGGTATCACCGGGGAGCTGTTTTTT
TRBD1 TRBJ2-1 - TRBV2 CASSEAPPGTGDFKFF TGTGCCAGCAGTGAAGCACCCCCGGGGACAGGGGATTTTAAGTTCTTC
- TRBJ2-2 - TRBV6-1 CASNQQGLTGELFF TGTGCCAGCAACCAACAGGGACTCACCGGGGAGCTGTTTTTT
- TRBJ2-1 - TRBV9 CASSVEAGYNEQFF TGTGCCAGCAGCGTAGAGGCAGGCTACAATGAGCAGTTCTTC
- TRBJ2-3 few TRBV2 CASSEGRQPLGTVDTQYF TGTGCCAGCAGTGAAGGCCGACAGCCCCTAGGGACCGTAGATACGCAGTATTTT
- TRBJ1-2 - TRBV27 CASSFSRGYGYTF TGTGCCAGCAGTTTTAGCAGAGGGTATGGCTACACCTTC
TRBD1 TRBJ1-2 - TRBV30 CATKRTGGKANYGYTF TGTGCCACGAAGAGGACAGGGGGCAAAGCTAACTATGGCTACACCTTC
- TRBJ1-1 - TRBV13 CASSAPPRVNTEAFF TGTGCCAGCAGCGCCCCCCCCCGGGTGAACACTGAAGCTTTCTTT
- TRBJ2-7 - TRBV7-6 CASSLDGGEQYF TGTGCCAGCAGCTTAGATGGGGGGGAGCAGTACTTC
- TRBJ1-6 once TRBV7-8 CASSSTGWGSPLHF TGTGCCAGCAGCTCGACAGGTTGGGGCTCACCCCTCCACTTT
- TRBJ1-2 - TRBV18 CASSPRLEVLGAKGYTF TGTGCCAGCTCACCCCGGCTAGAAGTCCTGGGGGCGAAAGGCTACACCTTC
- TRBJ1-1 - TRBV7-2 CASSEGVTLNTEAFF TGTGCCAGCAGCGAGGGCGTTACCCTGAACACTGAAGCTTTCTTT
TRBD2 TRBJ2-7 - TRBV5-1 CASSSGGRSYEQYF TGCGCCAGCAGCTCGGGGGGGAGGTCCTACGAGCAGTACTTC